This TCR beta chain was found in a study of cytomegalovirus exposure and HLA in healthy donors. CDR3 size: 17 residues. The V gene's germline CDR1 is MNHEY and CDR2 SMNVEV (reference sequence). Trimming removed 2 bases at V and 4 bases at J, with 21 bases between. The PCR had 60 Vbeta and 13 Jbeta primers. Only in-frame clones appear in the TCRdb table, and some are missing; sequencing was by immunoSEQ multiplex PCR. The sample yields roughly 230,000 clones, over 75% seen once. The specimen sequenced was PBMCs. This chain joins TRBV27 and TRBJ2-7, with a possible D match to TRBD1 (5 bases). This TCR was sampled from a boy aged 5-17 years in good health and CMV-seronegative. In nucleotides, the CDR3 is TGTGCCAGCAGTTTAGTCTACGACAGTGGATGGGTATACGAGCAGTACTTC. Residues: CASSLVYDSGWVYEQYF.